This TCR beta chain appears in the sequencing data of a study of human T cells and chemical hapten exposure. Study background: The sensitizing agent was 2% DPC, placed on 2 cm by 2 cm of upper inner arm skin.

Study outcomes and limitations: With alopecia, donors may have immune responses unlike healthy people's.

In the authors' workflow: Between 23,224 and 690,600 TCRs appeared in each sample, and the median stood at 95,638. In TCRdb, the RACE reads were re-called with MiXCR into one record per CDR3 protein. These V and J calls rely on TCRdb rather than the paper's analysis. The sample lists about 380,000 distinct CDR3 sequences; 5.1% were seen once. At least ten counts were recorded for this clonotype. Its antigen remains unidentified. Time point: pre-sensitization, week 0. This sample's treatment: therapeutic diphenylcyclopropenone sensitization with weekly scalp DPC. Drawing of blood took place ahead of applying each patch test. Specimen: whole blood, collected in connection with sensitization to the hapten diphenylcyclopropenone (DPC). This sequence originates from a woman between 45 and 65 years old with alopecia areata. Some clones in this sample may be carry-over from other donors' samples.

CDR3 residues: CASSRGNNEQYF. In DNA form, the CDR3 reads TGTGCCAGCAGCAGAGGGAACAACGAGCAGTACTTC. The chain employs TRBV12-3 or TRBV12-4 and TRBJ2-7, with D possibly TRBD2 on 5 matching bases. V dropped 6 bases and J dropped 5 bases, with 11 bases sitting between them. This CDR3 has 12 amino acids.